A selection of T cell receptor beta chains follows, all from one sample in a study of regulatory T cells in long-lasting Graves disease. TCRdb reprocessed the multiplex PCR reads with MiXCR, giving one entry per CDR3 protein. This repertoire shows approximately 560,000 distinct CDR3 sequences, about 16% found once; its top ten account for about 12%. These data are also associated with another study on T cells in Graves' hyperthyroidism and ophthalmopathy.

Material: peripheral blood mononuclear cells (PBMCs), obtained at new diagnosis, from a patient treated with antithyroid drugs. Receptors were obtained from a man aged 18-30 years with Graves disease. Both conserved end residues are trimmed from each CDR3. Only part of the rows carry a size: once, few, many, or a class if the clone is expanded.

CDR3 protein	clone size	J gene	V gene
ASSPLALVGQF	NA	TRBJ2-1	TRBV28
SVGQGANQPQH	NA	TRBJ1-5	TRBV29-1
ASSLASAKAYASGNTIY	few	TRBJ1-3	TRBV7-8
SVLGDRGYERY	NA	TRBJ2-7	TRBV29-1
ASSPPGIQY	many	TRBJ2-5	TRBV12-3/TRBV12-4
AIHRTGVDYGYT	few	TRBJ1-2	TRBV2
SARGSLSYEQY	NA	TRBJ2-7	TRBV20-1
SVDPLDPPGTQY	many	TRBJ2-5	TRBV29-1
ASSPTTGPNEKLF	few	TRBJ1-4	TRBV7-9
SASPYRVRTDTQY	many	TRBJ2-3	TRBV20-1
ATSGGRGTGRDTEAF	many	TRBJ1-1	TRBV24-1
ASSQFRDGQPQH	many	TRBJ1-5	TRBV3-1
ASSPDRVGETQY	many	TRBJ2-5	TRBV28
ASSMNQGTEAF	many	TRBJ1-1	TRBV7-3
ASSQDPGASAKNIQY	few	TRBJ2-4	TRBV14